These 22 T cell receptor beta chains originate from one sample sequenced in a study of blood T cell repertoires in COVID-19. TCRdb keeps only in-frame clones here, not all; method: immunoSEQ multiplex PCR. In the table there are a few hundred thousand clones, 88% of which are singletons. The sample comprised peripheral blood. These receptors came from a man between 60 and 70 years old who had recovered from COVID-19.

The chain couples TRBV19 to TRBJ2-3; the match to TRBD2 covers 14 bases. Germline V gene lookup returns CDR1 LNHDA and CDR2 SQIVND (reference sequence). This CDR3 comprises 17 residues. The trim removed 9 bases at V and 2 bases at J, leaving 10 bases unmatched. The DNA for the CDR3 is TGTGCCAGCCCCCCGCCGGGACTAGCGGGGGCCACAGATACGCAGTATTTT. Translated, it gives CASPPPGLAGATDTQYF.

V and J are TRBV29-1 and TRBJ2-2, with a tentative D call TRBD1 (6 bases). The V end was cut by 5 bases, the J end by 7 bases, with 8 bases between. This CDR3 is 11 amino acids long. Germline V lookup: CDR1 SQVTM, CDR2 ANQGSEA. The chain's CDR3 is CSVSGVGELFF. The CDR3 DNA follows: TGCAGCGTTTCAGGGGTCGGGGAGCTGTTTTTT.

This clone was observed once. This CDR3 reads CASTDRGIGGYTF. The CDR3 DNA sequence: TGTGCCAGCACCGACCGGGGGATCGGTGGCTACACCTTC. The chain couples TRBV6-6 to TRBJ1-2; D is possibly TRBD1 (5 bases). This CDR3 region has 13 residues. From germline, CDR1 is MNHNY and CDR2 SVGAGI (reference sequence). The V and J ends lost 7 bases and 7 bases respectively, with 16 bases between them.

This chain links TRBV5-1 with TRBJ2-5; 7 bases line up with TRBD1. The CDR3 covers 14 residues. Unmatched junction bases numbered 10, after V lost 4 bases and J lost 7 bases. Germline V gene data show CDR1 as SGHRS and CDR2 as YFSETQ. The CDR3 is CASSTDRVEATQYF. The CDR3 DNA follows: TGCGCCAGCAGCACCGACAGGGTAGAGGCGACCCAGTACTTC.

This clone is a singleton in its sample. CDR3 coding DNA: TGTGCCAGCAGCCAGGCCGGGACAGCAAGTGAAAAACTGTTTTTT. It is translated as CASSQAGTASEKLFF. The chain links TRBV3-1 (or the pseudogene TRBV3-2) to TRBJ1-4; 7 bases are a match to TRBD1. The CDR3 spans 15 residues. After removal of 3 bases from V and 7 bases from J, the junction contained 8 bases not matched to a gene. The germline V gene has CDR1 LGHDT and CDR2 YNNKEL (reference sequence).

The chain recombines TRBV7-2 with TRBJ2-2; TRBD2 matches 10 bases. The ends lost 4 bases at V and 4 bases at J; junction bases unmatched: 6. The CDR3 runs 16 residues. Germline CDR1 and CDR2: SGHTA and FQGNSA. In nucleotides, the CDR3 is TGTGCCAGCAGCTCGGGACTAGCGTGGGGCACCGGGGAGCTGTTTTTT. Protein sequence: CASSSGLAWGTGELFF.

The chain couples TRBV9 to TRBJ1-6; TRBD1 matches at 10 bases. The CDR3 is 17 residues long. In germline, CDR1 is SGDLS, CDR2 YYNGEE. With 4 bases clipped from V and 3 bases from J, the junction kept 7 bases outside the gene matches. Here the CDR3 reads CASSKPGTGVYNSPLHF. CDR3 sequence (DNA): TGTGCCAGCAGCAAACCCGGGACAGGGGTCTATAATTCACCCCTCCACTTT.

The genes are TRBV6-5 and TRBJ1-3, with 8 bases matching TRBD1. The length of the CDR3 is 15 residues. In germline, CDR1 is MNHEY, CDR2 SVGAGI. The junction had 7 bases not matched to a gene; V was cut back by 8 bases and J by 1 base. Here the CDR3 reads CASWTGTRSGNTIYF. DNA for the CDR3: TGTGCCAGCTGGACAGGGACAAGGTCTGGAAACACCATATATTTT.

The chain joins TRBV11-3 to TRBJ2-6; 8 bases line up with TRBD1. Germline values: CDR1 SGHNT, CDR2 YENEEA. The CDR3 consists of 17 residues. V trimming: 1 base; J trimming: 0 bases; junction bases outside the gene matches: 2. The CDR3 protein is CASSLGQGRSGANVLTF. CDR3 DNA sequence: TGTGCCAGCAGCTTAGGACAGGGGCGCTCTGGGGCCAACGTCCTGACTTTC.

The chain employs TRBV27 and TRBJ2-7; 8 nucleotides line up with TRBD1. This CDR3 spans 14 amino acids. Germline V lookup: CDR1 MNHEY, CDR2 SMNVEV (reference sequence). The ends lost 5 bases at V and 0 bases at J; junction bases unmatched: 3. For the CDR3, the DNA is TGTGCCAGCAGTCGGACAGGGACCTCCTACGAGCAGTACTTC. It codes for CASSRTGTSYEQYF.

The chain employs TRBV30 and TRBJ1-1, with TRBD1 as a possible D gene (6 bases). Germline assignment: CDR1 GTSNPN and CDR2 SVGIG (reference sequence). The CDR3 is 13 residues long. V was pared by 4 bases and J by 1 base, with 10 bases between. CDR3 in amino acids: CAWKDRQNTEAFF. In nucleotides, the CDR3 is TGTGCCTGGAAAGACAGGCAGAACACTGAAGCTTTCTTT.

The V gene is TRBV9, the J gene TRBJ2-1; 10 positions match TRBD2. The CDR3 covers 18 residues. The germline V gene encodes CDR1 SGDLS and CDR2 YYNGEE. With 3 bases clipped from V and 4 bases from J, the junction kept 13 bases outside the gene matches. CDR3 residues: CASSAQNRTSGIYNEQFF. CDR3 DNA sequence: TGTGCCAGCAGCGCCCAAAACAGGACTAGCGGAATATACAATGAGCAGTTCTTC.

The chain combines TRBV6-2 or TRBV6-3 with TRBJ2-7; TRBD2 agrees at 8 bases. The CDR3 is made up of 14 amino acids. The germline CDR1 and CDR2 sequences are MNHEY and SVGEGT. The trim removed 0 bases at V and 4 bases at J, leaving 2 bases unmatched. The CDR3 region is CASSYSSGGYEQYF. CDR3 nucleotide sequence: TGTGCCAGCAGTTACTCGAGCGGGGGATACGAGCAGTACTTC.

The J gene is TRBJ1-2, the V gene TRBV7-8; 10 bases are a match to TRBD1. The CDR3 has 15 residues. V lost 0 bases, J lost 5 bases, and 3 bases stayed unmatched. Germline-derived CDR1 and CDR2 are SGHVS and FQNEAQ. CDR3 amino acids: CASSLASGQGYGYTF. For the CDR3, the DNA is TGTGCCAGCAGCTTAGCGTCGGGACAGGGGTATGGCTACACCTTC.

This clone was recorded a few times. Different DNA sequences within this sample yield the same CDR3. The CDR3 region has the DNA TGTGCCAGCAGCCCGTCAGGAGGCGAGACCCAGTACTTC. Its protein is CASSPSGGETQYF. This rearrangement joins TRBV7-9 to TRBJ2-5; D is perhaps TRBD2 (5 bases). Germline values: CDR1 SEHNR, CDR2 FQNEAQ (reference sequence). Trimming shortened V by 5 bases and J by 5 bases, and 12 bases separated the two germline ends. The CDR3 is made up of 13 amino acids. The full variable domain, completed using reference TRBV7-9 and TRBJ2-5, is DTGVSQNPRHKITKRGQNVTFRCDPISEHNRLYWYRQTLGQGPEFLTYFQNEAQLEKSRLLSDRFSAERPKGSFSTLEIQRTEQGDSAMYLCASSPSGGETQYFGPGTRLLVL.

The V gene is TRBV6-1, the J gene TRBJ1-2; 8 bases fit TRBD1. The germline V gene has CDR1 MNHNS and CDR2 SASEGT. V trimming: 0 bases; J trimming: 4 bases; junction bases outside the gene matches: 4. The CDR3 is made up of 15 amino acids. DNA of the CDR3: TGTGCCAGCAGTGAAGCCAACAGGGGGATCTATGGCTACACCTTC. Protein: CASSEANRGIYGYTF.

This rearrangement joins TRBV18 to TRBJ1-6, with 7 bases lining up with TRBD1. J was trimmed by 1 base and V by 3 bases; bases with no gene match: 6. Germline CDR1 KGHSH, CDR2 LQKENI. This CDR3 region has 17 residues. CDR3 amino acids: CASSPLAGQSYNSPLHF. The CDR3 bases are TGTGCCAGCTCACCCCTAGCGGGACAGTCCTATAATTCACCCCTCCACTTT.

The CDR3 sequence is CASSAKGSGKSYNSPLHF. The CDR3 nucleotides are TGTGCCAGCAGCGCAAAAGGATCAGGAAAAAGCTATAATTCACCCCTCCACTTT. The chain carries TRBV21-1 and TRBJ1-6; the DNA was not used to check the table's D call, TRBD1. TRBV21-1 is flagged as a pseudogene. The CDR3 is 18 amino acids.

This clone was seen only a few times. This chain links TRBV5-3 with TRBJ2-6, with TRBD2 as a possible D gene (5 bases). TRBV5-3 is an ORF for which the function is uncertain. CDR3 length equals 13 residues. The ends were cut back, 10 bases at V and 0 bases at J, with 8 bases in the middle. In DNA, the CDR3 is TGTGCCCGAGGGCTCTCTGGGGCCAACGTCCTGACTTTC. Residues: CARGLSGANVLTF.

V gene TRBV6-5 combines with J gene TRBJ2-7; 9 positions agree with TRBD1. Germline lookup yields CDR1 MNHEY and CDR2 SVGAGI. The CDR3 covers 14 residues. Germline trimming cut 11 bases from V and 3 bases from J; bases unmatched to any gene: 11. CDR3 residues: CAANRGQGNYEQYF. CDR3 sequence (DNA): TGTGCCGCCAATAGGGGACAGGGAAACTACGAGCAGTACTTC.

CDR3: CASSYSVRDNSPLHF. CDR3 sequence (DNA): TGTGCCAGCAGTTACTCTGTCAGGGATAATTCACCCCTCCACTTT. The genes are TRBV6-5 and TRBJ1-6, with TRBD1 as a possible D gene (5 bases). CDR3 length: 15 amino acids. Germline V gene data show CDR1 as MNHEY and CDR2 as SVGAGI. The V and J ends lost 0 bases and 5 bases respectively, with 8 bases between them.

This clone was detected a few times. The V and J genes are TRBV7-9 and TRBJ2-5; TRBD1 matches 10 bases. With 4 bases clipped from V and 4 bases from J, the junction kept 6 bases outside the gene matches. The CDR3 is 15 residues long. Germline-derived CDR1 and CDR2 are SEHNR and FQNEAQ (reference sequence). The CDR3 is CASSSRDRGLETQYF. In DNA form, the CDR3 reads TGTGCCAGCAGCTCCCGGGACAGGGGCTTAGAGACCCAGTACTTC.